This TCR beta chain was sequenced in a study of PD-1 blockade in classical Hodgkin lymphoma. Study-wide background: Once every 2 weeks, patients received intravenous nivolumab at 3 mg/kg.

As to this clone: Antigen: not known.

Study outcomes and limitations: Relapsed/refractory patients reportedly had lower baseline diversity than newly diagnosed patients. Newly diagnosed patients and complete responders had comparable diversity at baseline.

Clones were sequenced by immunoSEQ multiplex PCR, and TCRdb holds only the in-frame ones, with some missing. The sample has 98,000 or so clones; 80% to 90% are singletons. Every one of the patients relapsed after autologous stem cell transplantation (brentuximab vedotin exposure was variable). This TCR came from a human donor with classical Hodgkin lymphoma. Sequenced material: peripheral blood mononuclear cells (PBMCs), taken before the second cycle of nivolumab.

CDR3: CASSPVPRNYGYTF. For the CDR3, the DNA is TGTGCCAGCAGCCCGGTACCGAGGAACTATGGCTACACCTTC. The J gene is TRBJ1-2, the V gene TRBV6-5, with unresolved D. V was pared by 6 bases and J by 2 bases, with 13 bases between. The CDR3 is 14 residues long. Germline V gene sequence: CDR1 MNHEY, CDR2 SVGAGI.